This T cell receptor (beta chain) originates from a study of PD-1 blockade in classical Hodgkin lymphoma. The method was immunoSEQ multiplex PCR; TCRdb's version includes in-frame clones alone and lacks a portion of them. Among 43,000 or so clones, roughly 78% were seen once, and the ten largest hold 37%. Time point indicated: cycle 4 day 1 (C4D1), after less than 7 weeks of nivolumab. In every patient, relapse followed autologous stem cell transplantation, while exposure to brentuximab vedotin differed. Losses at the gene ends were 2 bases for V and 7 bases for J; bases not matched to a gene: 3. The CDR3 is 12 amino acids. CDR1 and CDR2 (germline): SQVTM, ANQGSEA. This clone was found many times.

The input for sequencing was peripheral blood mononuclear cells (PBMCs), taken before the fourth cycle of nivolumab. The chain uses TRBV29-1 and TRBJ1-2, with 8 bases aligning to TRBD1. The sequence was obtained from a human donor with classical Hodgkin lymphoma. The CDR3 loop is CSVEQGARGYTF. The CDR3 bases are TGCAGCGTTGAACAGGGGGCGCGTGGCTACACCTTC.